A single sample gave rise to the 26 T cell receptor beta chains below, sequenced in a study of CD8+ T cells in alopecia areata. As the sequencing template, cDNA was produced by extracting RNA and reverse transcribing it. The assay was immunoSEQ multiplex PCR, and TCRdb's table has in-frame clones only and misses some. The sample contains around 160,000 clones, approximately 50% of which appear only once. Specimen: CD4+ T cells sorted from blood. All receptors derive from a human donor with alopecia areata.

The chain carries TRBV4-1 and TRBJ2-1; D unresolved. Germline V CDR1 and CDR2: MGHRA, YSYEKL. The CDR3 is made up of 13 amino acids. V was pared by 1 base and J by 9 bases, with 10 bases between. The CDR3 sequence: CASSQVRAGEQFF. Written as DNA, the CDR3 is TGCGCCAGCAGCCAAGTCCGGGCAGGTGAGCAGTTCTTC.

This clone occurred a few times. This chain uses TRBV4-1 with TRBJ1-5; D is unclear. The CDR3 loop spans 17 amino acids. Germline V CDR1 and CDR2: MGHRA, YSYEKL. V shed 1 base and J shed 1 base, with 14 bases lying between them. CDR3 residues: CASSQGLGGRSNQPQHF. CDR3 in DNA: TGCGCCAGCAGCCAAGGCCTCGGTGGCAGGAGCAATCAGCCCCAGCATTTT.

The CDR3 sequence is CASSSFFGLAGEQYF. The CDR3 DNA sequence: TGTGCCAGCAGCTCCTTCTTTGGACTAGCGGGAGAGCAGTACTTC. This chain connects TRBV7-6 to TRBJ2-7; TRBD2 matches 12 bases. The CDR3 runs 15 residues. In germline, CDR1 is SGHVS, CDR2 FNYEAQ. Trimming cost V 4 bases and J 7 bases; bases outside gene matches: 8.

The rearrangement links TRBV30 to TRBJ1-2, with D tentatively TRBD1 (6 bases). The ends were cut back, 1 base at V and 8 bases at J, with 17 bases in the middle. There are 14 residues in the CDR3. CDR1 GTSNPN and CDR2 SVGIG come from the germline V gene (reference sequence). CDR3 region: CAWSGVGDKLGYTF. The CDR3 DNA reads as TGTGCCTGGAGTGGAGTCGGGGACAAGCTAGGCTACACCTTC.

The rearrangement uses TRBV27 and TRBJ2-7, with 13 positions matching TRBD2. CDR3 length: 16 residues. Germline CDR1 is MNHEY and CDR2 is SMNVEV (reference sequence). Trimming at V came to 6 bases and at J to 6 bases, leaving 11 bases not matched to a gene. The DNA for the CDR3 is TGTGCCAGCAGAAGACTAGCGGGAGGTGCGGCGCGCGAGCAGTACTTC. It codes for CASRRLAGGAAREQYF.

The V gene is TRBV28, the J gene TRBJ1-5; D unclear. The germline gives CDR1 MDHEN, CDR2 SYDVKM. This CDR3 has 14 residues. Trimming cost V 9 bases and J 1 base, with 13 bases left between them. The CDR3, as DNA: TGTGCCAGTAAAGGGAGGTTGAGCAATCAGCCCCAGCATTTT. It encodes CASKGRLSNQPQHF. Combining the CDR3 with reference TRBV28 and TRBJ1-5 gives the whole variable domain DVKVTQSSRYLVKRTGEKVFLECVQDMDHENMFWYRQDPGLGLRLIYFSYDVKMKEKGDIPEGYSVSREKKERFSLILESASTNQTSMYLCASKGRLSNQPQHFGDGTRLSIL.

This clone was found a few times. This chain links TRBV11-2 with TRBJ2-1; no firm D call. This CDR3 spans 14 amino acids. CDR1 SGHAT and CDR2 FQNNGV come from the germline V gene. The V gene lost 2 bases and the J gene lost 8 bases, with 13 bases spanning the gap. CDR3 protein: CASSLRLSVDEQFF. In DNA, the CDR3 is TGTGCCAGCAGCTTAAGGCTATCGGTCGATGAGCAGTTCTTC.

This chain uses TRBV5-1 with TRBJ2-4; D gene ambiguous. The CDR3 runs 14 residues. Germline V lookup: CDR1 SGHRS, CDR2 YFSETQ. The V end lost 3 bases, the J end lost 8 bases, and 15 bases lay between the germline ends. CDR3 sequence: CASSSDATRDIQYF. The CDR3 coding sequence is TGCGCCAGCAGCTCGGACGCTACTCGGGACATTCAGTACTTC.

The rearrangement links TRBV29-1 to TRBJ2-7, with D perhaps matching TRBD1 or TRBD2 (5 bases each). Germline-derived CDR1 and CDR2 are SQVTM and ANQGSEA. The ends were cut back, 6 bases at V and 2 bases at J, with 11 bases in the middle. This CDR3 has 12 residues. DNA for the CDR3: TGCAGCGTACCGGGACCAGCCTACGAGCAGTACTTC. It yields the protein CSVPGPAYEQYF.

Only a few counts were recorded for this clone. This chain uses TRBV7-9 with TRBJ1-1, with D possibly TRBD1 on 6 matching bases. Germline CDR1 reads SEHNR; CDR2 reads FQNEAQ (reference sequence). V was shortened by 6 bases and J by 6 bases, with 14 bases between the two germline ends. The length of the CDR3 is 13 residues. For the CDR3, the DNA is TGTGCCAGCAGTCCACCTGCAGGGGCTGAAGCTTTCTTT. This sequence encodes CASSPPAGAEAFF.

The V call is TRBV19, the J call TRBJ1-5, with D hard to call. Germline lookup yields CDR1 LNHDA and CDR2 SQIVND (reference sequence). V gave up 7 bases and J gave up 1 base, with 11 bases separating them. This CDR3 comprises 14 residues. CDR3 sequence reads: CASNQGGSNQPQHF. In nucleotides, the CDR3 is TGTGCCAGTAATCAAGGAGGGAGCAATCAGCCCCAGCATTTT.

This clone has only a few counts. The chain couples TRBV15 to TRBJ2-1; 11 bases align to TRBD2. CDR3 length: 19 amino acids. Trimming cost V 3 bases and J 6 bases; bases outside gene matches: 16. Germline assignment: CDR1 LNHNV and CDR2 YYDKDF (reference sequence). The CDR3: CATSRSLGLAELKVNEQFF. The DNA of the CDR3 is TGTGCCACCAGCAGGTCCCTGGGACTAGCGGAGTTGAAGGTCAATGAGCAGTTCTTC. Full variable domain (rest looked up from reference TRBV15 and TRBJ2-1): DAMVIQNPRYQVTQFGKPVTLSCSQTLNHNVMYWYQQKSSQAPKLLFHYYDKDFNNEADTPDNFQSRRPNTSFCFLDIRSPGLGDTAMYLCATSRSLGLAELKVNEQFFGPGTRLTVL.

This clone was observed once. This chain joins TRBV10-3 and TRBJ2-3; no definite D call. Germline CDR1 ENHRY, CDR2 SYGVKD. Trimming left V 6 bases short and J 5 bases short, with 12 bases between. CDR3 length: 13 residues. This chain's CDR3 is CAIRMGVLDTQYF. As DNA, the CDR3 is TGTGCCATCAGAATGGGTGTTCTAGATACGCAGTATTTT.

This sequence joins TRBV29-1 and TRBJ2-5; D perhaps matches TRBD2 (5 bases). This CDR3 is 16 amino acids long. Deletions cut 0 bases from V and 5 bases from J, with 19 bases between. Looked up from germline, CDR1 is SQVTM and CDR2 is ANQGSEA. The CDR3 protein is CSVEDPPASLGETQYF. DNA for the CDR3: TGCAGCGTTGAAGATCCCCCTGCTAGCCTGGGGGAGACCCAGTACTTC.

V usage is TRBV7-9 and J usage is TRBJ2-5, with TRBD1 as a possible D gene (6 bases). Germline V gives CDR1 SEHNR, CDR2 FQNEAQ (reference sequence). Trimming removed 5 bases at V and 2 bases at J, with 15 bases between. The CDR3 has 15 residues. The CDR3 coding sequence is TGTGCCAGCAGCCCGATAGGACAGAAGCAAGAGACCCAGTACTTC. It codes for CASSPIGQKQETQYF.

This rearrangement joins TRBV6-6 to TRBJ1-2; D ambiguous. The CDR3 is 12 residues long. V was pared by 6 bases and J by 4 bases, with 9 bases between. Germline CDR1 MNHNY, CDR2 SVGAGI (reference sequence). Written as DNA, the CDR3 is TGTGCCAGCAGGGGCCCCCGCTATGGCTACACCTTC. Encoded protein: CASRGPRYGYTF.

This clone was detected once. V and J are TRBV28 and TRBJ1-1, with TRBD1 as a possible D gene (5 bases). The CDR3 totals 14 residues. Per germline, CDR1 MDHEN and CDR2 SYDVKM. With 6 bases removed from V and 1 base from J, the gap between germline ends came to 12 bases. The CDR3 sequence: CASRERDPNTEAFF. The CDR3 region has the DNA TGTGCCAGCAGGGAGCGGGACCCGAACACTGAAGCTTTCTTT.

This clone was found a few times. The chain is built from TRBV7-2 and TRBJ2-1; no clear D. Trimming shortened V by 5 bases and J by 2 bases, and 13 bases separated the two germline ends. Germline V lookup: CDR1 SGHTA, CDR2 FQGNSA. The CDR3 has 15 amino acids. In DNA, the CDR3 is TGTGCCAGCAGCAACCGACAAGGAGCCTACAATGAGCAGTTCTTC. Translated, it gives CASSNRQGAYNEQFF.

Here the CDR3 DNA reads TGCAGCGCCTATAGGGATACCCAGTACTTC. It specifies CSAYRDTQYF. The rearrangement joins TRBV29-1 to TRBJ2-5; D not resolved. Germline assignment: CDR1 SQVTM and CDR2 ANQGSEA. The CDR3 loop spans 10 amino acids. The V end lost 7 bases, the J end lost 8 bases, and 11 bases lay between the germline ends.

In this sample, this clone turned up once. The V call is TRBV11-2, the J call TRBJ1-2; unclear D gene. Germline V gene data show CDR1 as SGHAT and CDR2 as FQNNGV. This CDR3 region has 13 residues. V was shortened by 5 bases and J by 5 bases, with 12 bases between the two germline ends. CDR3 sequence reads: CASSPDGFYGYTF. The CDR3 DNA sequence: TGTGCCAGCAGCCCGGACGGGTTTTATGGCTACACCTTC.

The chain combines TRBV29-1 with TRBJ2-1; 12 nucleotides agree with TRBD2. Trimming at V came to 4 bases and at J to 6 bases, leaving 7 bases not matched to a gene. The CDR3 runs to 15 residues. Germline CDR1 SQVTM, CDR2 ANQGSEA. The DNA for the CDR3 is TGCAGCGTTGGTATTGGGACTAGCGGGTTCAATGAGCAGTTCTTC. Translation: CSVGIGTSGFNEQFF.

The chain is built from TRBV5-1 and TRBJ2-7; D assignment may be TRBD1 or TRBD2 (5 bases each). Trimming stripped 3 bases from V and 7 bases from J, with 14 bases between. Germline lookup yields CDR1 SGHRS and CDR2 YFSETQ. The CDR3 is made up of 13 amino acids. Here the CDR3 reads CASSSGTAREQYF. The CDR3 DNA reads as TGCGCCAGCAGCTCTGGGACGGCCAGGGAGCAGTACTTC.

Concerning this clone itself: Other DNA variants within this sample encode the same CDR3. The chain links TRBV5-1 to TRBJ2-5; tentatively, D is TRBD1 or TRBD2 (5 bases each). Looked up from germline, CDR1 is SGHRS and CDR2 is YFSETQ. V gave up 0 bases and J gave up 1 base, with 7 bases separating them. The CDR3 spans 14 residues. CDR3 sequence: CASSLAGTQETQYF. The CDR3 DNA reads TGCGCCAGCAGCTTGGCAGGGACCCAAGAGACCCAGTACTTC.

The chain's CDR3 is CSVEPLHRGEAFF. The CDR3 coding sequence is TGCAGCGTTGAACCCCTCCACAGGGGCGAAGCTTTCTTT. The chain has TRBV29-1 and TRBJ1-1; 7 bases are a match to TRBD1. The germline CDR1 and CDR2 sequences are SQVTM and ANQGSEA. V lost 2 bases and J lost 8; bases outside the gene matches: 8. The CDR3 is made up of 13 amino acids.

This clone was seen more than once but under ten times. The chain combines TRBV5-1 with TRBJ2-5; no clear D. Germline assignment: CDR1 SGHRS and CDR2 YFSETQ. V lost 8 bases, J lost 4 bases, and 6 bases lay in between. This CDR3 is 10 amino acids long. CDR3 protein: CARFLETQYF. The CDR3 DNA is TGCGCCAGGTTTCTAGAGACCCAGTACTTC.

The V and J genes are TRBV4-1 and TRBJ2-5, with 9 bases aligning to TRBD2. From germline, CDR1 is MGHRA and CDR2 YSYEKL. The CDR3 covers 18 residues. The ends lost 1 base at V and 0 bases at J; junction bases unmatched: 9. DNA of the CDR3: TGCGCCAGCAGCCAAGTGGTAGCGGGAGCCCTGTACCAAGAGACCCAGTACTTC. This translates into CASSQVVAGALYQETQYF.